This T cell receptor beta chain was documented in a study of CD8 T cells in Susac syndrome. It was with random hexamers that 0.5 to 1 ug RNA was reverse transcribed. MiXCR, run by TCRdb on the immunoSEQ multiplex PCR reads, gives a single entry per CDR3 protein. The repertoire holds about 140,000 distinct CDR3 sequences, with approximately 93% as singletons. Trimming pared 0 bases from V and 2 bases from J, leaving 14 bases between. CDR1 is MGHRA, CDR2 YSYEKL, per germline. There are 16 residues in the CDR3. The rearrangement uses TRBV4-1 and TRBJ2-7; D is unclear. The receptor was derived from a human donor in good health. What was sequenced was CD4+ T cells from PBMCs. The CDR3 sequence: CASSQDKAGQAYEQYF. Here the CDR3 DNA reads TGCGCCAGCAGCCAAGATAAAGCAGGTCAAGCCTACGAGCAGTACTTC.